The source of this T cell receptor (beta chain) is a study of T cells in Graves' hyperthyroidism and ophthalmopathy. CDR3 length: 16 amino acids. V lost 5 bases, J lost 4 bases, and 18 bases lay in between. Germline-derived CDR1 and CDR2 are SGHRS and YFSETQ. Researchers defined stable Graves' hyperthyroidism as no ophthalmopathy progression within 18 months. This clonotype was recorded many times. As yet, its antigen is unknown. Template material for amplifying TCR beta CDR3 regions consisted of RNA transcripts. HTBI primers were employed in a first-round RT-PCR of the TCR CDR3. One entry per CDR3 protein, called by TCRdb with MiXCR from the multiplex PCR reads. The sample carries about 420,000 distinct CDR3 sequences, around 14% recorded once. Study-wide findings and caveats: In simple terms, a model built on 13 V-J features told ophthalmopathy apart from stable hyperthyroidism. The model forecast ophthalmopathy, anticipating it by a median roughly 6 months before onset.

The clonotype comes from a woman aged 18-29 years with Graves' hyperthyroidism. The genes are TRBV5-1 and TRBJ2-2; D gene uncertain. The source material was blood. The CDR3 coding sequence is TGCGCCAGCAGTGAAGGTGCCTTCCGAGGCACCGGGGAGCTGTTTTTT. Its protein is CASSEGAFRGTGELFF.